This T cell receptor beta chain was recorded in a study of blood T cell repertoires in COVID-19. Per the germline V gene, CDR1 is MDHEN and CDR2 is SYDVKM. This CDR3 is 15 amino acids long. V shed 7 bases and J 3 bases; nucleotides not matched to a gene: 9. Study processing details: Reference gene primer amplification yielded estimated nucleated cell counts. The method was immunoSEQ multiplex PCR; TCRdb's version includes in-frame clones alone and lacks a portion of them. V and J calls and clone size are copied from that table; D and trimming were computed from the DNA. The table has 250,000 to 350,000 clones, around 91% seen once.

This receptor was obtained from a woman under 30 with acute COVID-19. The specimen sequenced was PBMCs or T cells enriched from blood (not recorded which). This chain uses TRBV28 with TRBJ1-5, with 7 bases lining up with TRBD1. CDR3 DNA sequence: TGTGCCAGCAAAACCGGGACAGTTGTCAATCAGCCCCAGCATTTT. Its translation: CASKTGTVVNQPQHF.